This T cell receptor beta chain emerged from a study of shared clonotypes between healthy human individuals (dated by TCRdb to 2018 to 2021). Some background on the complete study: The cohort included a few men and two women between 18 and 49 years of age. Between about 0.94 and 8.9 billion PBMCs per donor were obtained by leukapheresis. For each donor, CD4 naive and CD4 memory were each run on three plates, CD8 naive on two plates, and CD8 memory on one plate. The study deeply sequenced blood TCR repertoires of several healthy adults to estimate repertoire size and the extent of clonotype sharing between individuals. Different laboratories and diverse techniques were used to prepare libraries and sequence TCR repertoires, to increase sequencing depth and limit assay-specific biases. Results the study describes overall, beyond this receptor: Because the study included only a small number of donors, the genetic and exposure-history diversity represented was limited. Larger estimated clonotype richness was generally found for naive subsets than for memory subsets. Incomplete sequencing was indicated by rarefaction of sorted-subset datasets, despite the large sequencing depth. Higher generation probabilities were observed for clonotypes shared by all four sorted-subset donors than for non-shared clonotypes. Sampling was limited to blood, and TCR repertoires in tissue likely differ from TCR repertoires in blood. Across several donors, approximately 5% of naive CD4, roughly 3.8% of naive CD8, roughly 2.3% of memory CD4, and 0.4% of memory CD8 clonotypes were shared. Pairwise subsampling indicated that sequencing depth was expected to affect the degree of clonotype sharing among donors.

Using the deep immunoSEQ assay, multiplex PCR amplified TCR CDR3 regions from genomic DNA. For each cell subset, the extracted genomic DNA was distributed evenly across all wells of several immunoSEQ 96-well plates, and each plate served as one replicate. Each replicate PCR for sorted subsets received roughly 200 ng genomic DNA, equal to roughly 33,000 T cell genomes. Purified libraries were quantified with a Qubit 3.0 fluorometer, sized on a Bioanalyzer 2100, and re-quantified with the KAPA Library Quantification kit. A separate single-read 150-cycle Illumina NextSeq 550 flow cell was used to sequence each immunoSEQ 96-well plate. For the original study's pipeline: Because the immunoSEQ output included only junctional sequences and no quality scores, the filtering could not be the same as the filtering used for full-length reads. Sequences were annotated with PyIR, a Python wrapper for IgBLAST v1.9, and V/J genes and CDR3 were assigned using IMGT germline references. Any read was removed if the V/J assignment was weak (E-value above 1e-6), the CDR3 was missing, or the read contained stop codons, out-of-frame junctions, or ambiguous translated residues. V3J clonotypes were defined as sequences sharing an identical inferred V gene, J gene, and CDR3 amino acid sequence. To compute the percentage overlap between repertoires, the number of shared unique clonotypes was divided by the size of the smaller repertoire. RTK rarefaction, the Chao1 estimator, and Recon v2.1 estimates of unobserved clonotypes were used to assess repertoire richness. OLGA was used to compute generation probabilities for all TCRbeta clonotypes that the gDNA method yielded from a few donors. TCRdb limited this immuneACCESS table to in-frame rearrangements with V and J called. A share of clones is missing; checked studies link under half to unresolved V genes, and the rest is unexplained. From that table come the V and J calls and clone size; the DNA was used to work out D and trimming. The sample has roughly 650,000 clones on record, around 97% of them singletons. The leading ten clones occupy about 0.057% of the sample.

Donors were healthy HIV-negative adults with no recently reported acute infections or vaccinations. Every donor was a Caucasian adult residing in Nashville, Tennessee, USA. CD4+ T cells were enriched by magnetic negative selection, after which naive cells were positively selected on CD45RA and the negative fraction was taken as the memory subset. After blood collection by leukapheresis, PBMCs were isolated using Ficoll-Histopaque density gradient centrifugation and then cryopreserved in the vapor phase of liquid nitrogen. Analytical flow cytometry was used to check the purity and quantity of each magnetically sorted T cell population. From each sorted fraction, genomic DNA was isolated and quantified by UV absorbance on a Nanodrop 2000c. The CDR3 covers 13 residues, taking in both the cysteine and the phenylalanine. Just CDR3 DNA is preserved here, 39 bases in frame from base 1. At the junction V is shortened by 6 bases and J by 1 base, with 9 bases in between. Reading the germline V gene gives CDR1 WSHSY and CDR2 SAAADI.

Regarding this clone: Its cognate antigen has yet to be identified. No much larger clonotype is one base removed from it; base qualities were not supplied.

This clonotype originated in a woman in her twenties or thirties in good health. The sequenced sample was naive CD4+ T cells sorted from blood. What the cell subset or site label conveys for this sample: CD45RA+ positively selected. The V and J segments used are TRBV10-2 and TRBJ1-1; no D gene is confidently identified. The CDR3: CASRPTENTEAFF. The sequenced DNA: TGCGCCAGCAGGCCTACAGAGAACACTGAAGCTTTCTTT.